These 25 T cell receptor beta chains were all obtained from the same sample, sequenced in a study of OX40 agonist ivuxolimab in advanced cancers. The protocol used for the library was the immunoSEQ multiplex PCR assay. TCRdb provides this immuneACCESS table in a form limited to in-frame rearrangements. Some clones are lacking; in checked studies, under half of them reflect an unresolved V gene, and why the rest are absent is not known. The sample includes over 40,000 clones, with 75% to 90% observed a single time. The ten largest clones represent approximately 0.4% of the sample. The sequenced sample was CD4+ or CD8+ T cells sorted from blood, obtained in a trial of the OX40 agonist ivuxolimab. These receptors originate from an adult with an advanced solid tumor such as melanoma, head and neck, liver or kidney cancer.

This sequence joins TRBV5-1 and TRBJ2-7, with TRBD1 matching 8 bases. The CDR3 runs to 17 residues. V shed 2 bases, J shed 3 bases, and the junction held 13 bases outside the gene matches. CDR1 SGHRS and CDR2 YFSETQ come from the germline V gene. This chain's CDR3 is CASSFKKQGELFYEQYF. CDR3 nucleotides: TGCGCCAGCAGCTTCAAAAAACAGGGGGAACTATTCTACGAGCAGTACTTC.

CDR3: CASSSRTKTYEQYF. The CDR3 DNA sequence: TGTGCCAGCAGCTCCCGGACGAAAACCTACGAGCAGTACTTC. The V and J genes are TRBV7-8 and TRBJ2-7; no firm D call. Germline V gives CDR1 SGHVS, CDR2 FQNEAQ. The V end lost 4 bases, the J end lost 2 bases, and 12 bases lay between the germline ends. The CDR3 totals 14 residues.

The V gene is TRBV28, the J gene TRBJ1-5, with D unresolved. CDR3 length: 13 amino acids. The V gene's germline CDR1 is MDHEN and CDR2 SYDVKM. V was pared by 6 bases and J by 3 bases, with 9 bases between. The CDR3 DNA reads as TGTGCCAGCAGGTGGTTTTTCAATCAGCCCCAGCATTTT. This sequence encodes CASRWFFNQPQHF.

V and J are TRBV21-1 and TRBJ2-5. TRBV21-1 is assigned pseudogene status. This CDR3 has 11 amino acids. The CDR3 loop reads CASSKGETQYF. The CDR3 region has the DNA TGTGCCAGCAGCAAGGGGGAGACCCAGTACTTC.

This chain joins TRBV11-3 and TRBJ2-5, with 10 nucleotides matching TRBD2. This CDR3 contains 15 residues. CDR1 is SGHNT, CDR2 YENEEA, per germline. Losses at the gene ends were 5 bases for V and 5 bases for J; bases not matched to a gene: 8. The CDR3 is CASSKGLATEETQYF. The CDR3 DNA follows: TGTGCCAGCAGCAAGGGACTAGCGACGGAGGAGACCCAGTACTTC.

This rearrangement joins TRBV11-2 to TRBJ2-2; TRBD1 agrees at 8 bases. V lost 0 bases and J lost 7; bases outside the gene matches: 4. Germline V gene lookup returns CDR1 SGHAT and CDR2 FQNNGV. The CDR3 is 15 amino acids. Written as DNA, the CDR3 is TGTGCCAGCAGCTTAGAGCCAGGGGGCCACGGGGAGCTGTTTTTT. This encodes CASSLEPGGHGELFF.

This chain links TRBV19 with TRBJ2-7, with D perhaps TRBD1 (6 bases). Trimming pared 6 bases from V and 3 bases from J, leaving 15 bases between. Germline V gene sequence: CDR1 LNHDA, CDR2 SQIVND (reference sequence). The CDR3 sequence is 14 residues long. The CDR3 region has the DNA TGTGCCAGTAGCATGACAGGAACCGACTACGAGCAGTACTTC. Its translation is CASSMTGTDYEQYF.

The genes are TRBV28 and TRBJ1-1, with TRBD1 matching over 10 bases. V trimming: 4 bases; J trimming: 4 bases; junction bases outside the gene matches: 3. The CDR3 is 14 amino acids. Per germline, CDR1 MDHEN and CDR2 SYDVKM. This CDR3 is CASSSGQGTTEAFF. The CDR3, as DNA: TGTGCCAGCAGTTCGGGACAGGGGACCACTGAAGCTTTCTTT.

The chain employs TRBV28 and TRBJ2-3; 7 bases are a match to TRBD2. This CDR3 is 16 amino acids long. The ends lost 2 bases at V and 4 bases at J; junction bases unmatched: 9. CDR1 MDHEN and CDR2 SYDVKM come from the germline V gene. The CDR3 protein is CASSLSIGRSADTQYF. For the CDR3, the DNA is TGTGCCAGCAGTTTAAGTATCGGGAGGTCTGCAGATACGCAGTATTTT.

The chain has TRBV4-1 and TRBJ2-5, with 12 bases matching TRBD2. CDR1 is MGHRA and CDR2 is YSYEKL in the germline V gene. J was trimmed by 2 bases and V by 4 bases; bases with no gene match: 11. CDR3 size: 18 residues. This CDR3 is CASSLGLGLAGGQETQYF. DNA of the CDR3: TGCGCCAGCAGCCTTGGCTTAGGCCTAGCGGGGGGGCAAGAGACCCAGTACTTC.

The chain carries TRBV5-4 and TRBJ1-2; TRBD1 agrees at 7 bases. The V and J ends lost 4 bases and 0 bases, in that order; junction bases with no gene match: 12. Germline CDR1 reads SGHNT; CDR2 reads YYREEE (reference sequence). The CDR3 covers 17 residues. This CDR3 is CASSRTGEGSTNYGYTF. CDR3 sequence (DNA): TGTGCCAGCAGCCGAACAGGGGAAGGTAGCACTAACTATGGCTACACCTTC.

This chain connects TRBV30 to TRBJ1-5, with D possibly being TRBD1 (6 bases). Trimming pared 2 bases from V and 3 bases from J, leaving 8 bases between. Germline assignment: CDR1 GTSNPN and CDR2 SVGIG (reference sequence). The CDR3 runs to 13 residues. The CDR3 loop is CAWSRQDNQPQHF. For the CDR3, the DNA is TGTGCCTGGAGTAGACAGGACAATCAGCCCCAGCATTTT.

This chain links TRBV5-4 with TRBJ2-7; a possible D gene is TRBD2 (5 bases). V lost 0 bases and J lost 2, with 9 bases in between. The CDR3 is 14 amino acids. CDR1 is SGHNT and CDR2 is YYREEE in the germline V gene (reference sequence). This CDR3 is CASSLAGFTYEQYF. The CDR3 nucleotides are TGTGCCAGCAGCTTGGCGGGATTCACCTACGAGCAGTACTTC.

In this sample, this clone turned up once. V usage is TRBV30 and J usage is TRBJ1-4; TRBD1 agrees at 8 bases. The CDR3 loop spans 14 amino acids. Germline V lookup: CDR1 GTSNPN, CDR2 SVGIG (reference sequence). Trimming at V came to 3 bases and at J to 7 bases, leaving 7 bases not matched to a gene. CDR3 region: CAWSRTDRVEKLFF. The CDR3 DNA follows: TGTGCCTGGAGCCGCACGGACAGGGTTGAAAAACTGTTTTTT.

The chain has TRBV12-5 and TRBJ2-3; D is perhaps TRBD1 or TRBD2 (5 bases each). Trimming pared 2 bases from V and 2 bases from J, leaving 17 bases between. The CDR3 is 17 amino acids. Germline-derived CDR1 and CDR2 are LGHNT and FRNRAP. DNA for the CDR3: TGTGCTAGTGGTTTGTCCCATCTGATGGGGGTCACAGATACGCAGTATTTT. This encodes CASGLSHLMGVTDTQYF.

This clone has just one count. The chain is built from TRBV29-1 and TRBJ2-1; D is unclear. With 4 bases removed from V and 0 bases from J, the gap between germline ends came to 10 bases. Germline loops: CDR1 SQVTM, CDR2 ANQGSEA. The length of the CDR3 is 14 residues. CDR3: CSVVLATSYNEQFF. The CDR3 DNA reads TGCAGCGTTGTATTGGCGACCTCCTACAATGAGCAGTTCTTC.

This chain joins TRBV4-1 and TRBJ1-1; TRBD1 agrees at 11 bases. CDR1 and CDR2 (germline): MGHRA, YSYEKL. Trimming at V came to 2 bases and at J to 0 bases, leaving 14 bases not matched to a gene. The length of the CDR3 is 20 residues. Here the CDR3 reads CASSQFPGQGASLMNTEAFF. The CDR3 nucleotides read TGCGCCAGCAGCCAATTTCCCGGACAGGGGGCAAGTCTGATGAACACTGAAGCTTTCTTT.

V and J are TRBV19 and TRBJ2-2; no definite D call. The CDR3 runs to 15 residues. In germline, CDR1 is LNHDA, CDR2 SQIVND (reference sequence). V dropped 5 bases and J dropped 0 bases, with 10 bases sitting between them. CDR3 bases: TGTGCCAGTAGTGTAACCAGGACGAACACCGGGGAGCTGTTTTTT. It translates to CASSVTRTNTGELFF.

The chain is built from TRBV30 and TRBJ2-7; the D gene is possibly TRBD2 (6 bases). The germline gives CDR1 GTSNPN, CDR2 SVGIG (reference sequence). The CDR3 has 13 residues. Trimming stripped 3 bases from V and 0 bases from J, with 9 bases between. CDR3 loop: CAWSGGSSYEQYF. CDR3 DNA: TGTGCCTGGAGCGGGGGTAGCTCCTACGAGCAGTACTTC.

The rearrangement links TRBV15 to TRBJ2-1; TRBD2 agrees at 10 bases. This CDR3 has 16 amino acids. V trimming: 0 bases; J trimming: 6 bases; junction bases outside the gene matches: 5. CDR1 is LNHNV and CDR2 is YYDKDF in the germline V gene (reference sequence). The CDR3 sequence is CATSRDRASGSNEQFF. The CDR3 DNA follows: TGTGCCACCAGCAGAGATCGGGCTAGCGGGAGCAATGAGCAGTTCTTC.

The V and J genes are TRBV19 and TRBJ1-2; no firm D call. CDR1 and CDR2 from the germline V gene are LNHDA and SQIVND (reference sequence). CDR3 size: 14 residues. The V and J ends lost 6 bases and 3 bases respectively, with 14 bases between them. CDR3 bases: TGTGCCAGTAGCCCTAGTCTTGAATACTATGGCTACACCTTC. As protein: CASSPSLEYYGYTF.

This chain links TRBV11-2 with TRBJ2-3; 8 bases are a match to TRBD1. Per the germline V gene, CDR1 is SGHAT and CDR2 is FQNNGV. The ends lost 4 bases at V and 6 bases at J; junction bases unmatched: 6. CDR3 size: 14 residues. CDR3 bases: TGTGCCAGCAGCTCCGGACAGGGAAGTGATACGCAGTATTTT. Protein: CASSSGQGSDTQYF.

The CDR3 loop is CASSLGDRGAGNTIYF. CDR3 bases: TGTGCCAGCAGCTTGGGGGACAGGGGCGCTGGAAACACCATATATTTT. This chain connects TRBV5-6 to TRBJ1-3; TRBD1 agrees at 10 bases. V lost 0 bases to trimming and J lost 2 bases; unmatched junction nucleotides: 2. The CDR3 runs to 16 residues. CDR1 is SGHDT, CDR2 YYEEEE, per germline.

The chain employs TRBV11-2 and TRBJ2-3; tentative D call: TRBD1 (5 bases). The CDR3 totals 13 residues. V was cut by 4 bases and J by 9 bases, with 14 bases left in between. Germline V lookup: CDR1 SGHAT, CDR2 FQNNGV. CDR3 sequence: CASSYPQGATQYF. In DNA, the CDR3 is TGTGCCAGCAGCTACCCCCAGGGTGCGACGCAGTATTTT.

V gene TRBV19 combines with J gene TRBJ2-5, with D uncertain. Germline V gives CDR1 LNHDA, CDR2 SQIVND (reference sequence). V was clipped by 4 bases and J by 4 bases, with 10 bases between them. CDR3 length: 13 amino acids. The CDR3 nucleotides are TGTGCCAGTAGTAGGCGTTTTCGAGAGACCCAGTACTTC. Translated: CASSRRFRETQYF.